These T cell receptor beta chains were read from a single sample in a study of cytomegalovirus exposure and HLA in healthy donors. Sequenced by immunoSEQ multiplex PCR; TCRdb stores in-frame clones only, minus some. The sample has 150,000 to 180,000 clones, roughly 81% seen once. Sequencing input: PBMCs. These receptors were obtained from a woman between 18 and 29 years old in good health and CMV-seronegative. Both conserved end residues are part of each CDR3. D genes are given only for firm matches. Clone sizes are given selectively: once, few, many, or a class where the clone is expanded.

>.|TRBJ1-1|TRBV5-8|.
TGTGCCAGCAGCTTGCTGTCGGGAACTGAAGCTTTCTTT
CASSLLSGTEAFF
>.|TRBJ2-5|TRBV19|once
TGTGCCACCCGCCGACAGGCTGTACAAGAGACCCAGTACTTC
CATRRQAVQETQYF
>.|TRBJ1-2|TRBV7-2|few
TGTGCCAGCAGCGGAGGTACTCTAGGCTATGGCTACACCTTC
CASSGGTLGYGYTF
>.|TRBJ1-6|TRBV6-1|.
TGTGCCAGCAGTGCCAAATCCGGGGGGGGGAAGCCTAATTCACCCCTCCACTTT
CASSAKSGGGKPNSPLHF
>.|TRBJ1-5|TRBV28|.
TGTGCCAGCAGGTGGACACCCAATCAGCCCCAGCATTTT
CASRWTPNQPQHF
>.|TRBJ2-7|TRBV5-5|.
TGTGCCAGCAGCTTGGTTGGGCAGTCGTACGAGCAGTACTTC
CASSLVGQSYEQYF
>.|TRBJ1-1|TRBV4-3|.
TGCGCCAGCAGCCAAGTGGGGGGGAAGGGGAATGCTGAAGCTTTCTTT
CASSQVGGKGNAEAFF
>TRBD1|TRBJ2-1|TRBV2|.
TGTGCCAGCTCACGGGACAGGGAGAATGAGCAGTTCTTC
CASSRDRENEQFF
>.|TRBJ1-4|TRBV4-1|.
TGCGCCAGCACCTCCATAGGGAGGGATGAAAAACTGTTTTTT
CASTSIGRDEKLFF
>.|TRBJ2-5|TRBV7-9|.
TGTGCCAGCAGCTTGATCCGCAGGGCCCAAGAGACCCAGTACTTC
CASSLIRRAQETQYF
>TRBD1|TRBJ1-3|TRBV7-2|once
TGTGCCAGCAGCTTCAGACAGGGTCCCGGAAACACCATATATTTT
CASSFRQGPGNTIYF
>TRBD1|TRBJ1-5|TRBV19|few
TGTGCCAGTAGTATAGGTTACAGGGGGCCGGGCAATCAGCCCCAGCATTTT
CASSIGYRGPGNQPQHF
>.|TRBJ2-2|TRBV5-1|.
TGCGCCAGCAGCCCAGAAGGACAGACAAACACCGGGGAGCTGTTTTTT
CASSPEGQTNTGELFF
>TRBD1|TRBJ2-7|TRBV9|.
TGTGCCAGCAGCGTAGGACAGGGCACCTACGAGCAGTACTTC
CASSVGQGTYEQYF
>TRBD2|TRBJ2-4|TRBV27|.
TGTGCCAGCAAAACTAGCGGGAGTAACATTCAGTACTTC
CASKTSGSNIQYF
>TRBD1|TRBJ2-5|TRBV13|.
TGTGCCAGCAGCGGCCGGGACAGATACTACCAAGAGACCCAGTACTTC
CASSGRDRYYQETQYF
>.|TRBJ2-7|TRBV6-1|.
TGTGCCAGCAGTTCCCCCGAGGCCTCGCAGTACTTC
CASSSPEASQYF
>TRBD2|TRBJ2-1|TRBV7-3|.
TGTGCCAGCAGCTTAATGGGCGGGAGCTCCTACAATGAGCAGTTCTTC
CASSLMGGSSYNEQFF
>TRBD2|TRBJ2-1|TRBV28|few
TGTGCCAGCACCAGCACCGGACTAGCGGGAGTCGATGAGCAGTTCTTC
CASTSTGLAGVDEQFF
>.|TRBJ2-5|TRBV5-1|.
TGCGCCAGCAGCTTCGGGGGAACCGGGGGAGAGACCCAGTACTTC
CASSFGGTGGETQYF
>TRBD1|TRBJ1-1|TRBV10-3|.
TGTGCCATCAGTGACCAGGGGGCAGGTGAAGCTTTCTTT
CAISDQGAGEAFF
>TRBD2|TRBJ2-5|TRBV11-2|few
TGTGCCAGCACCAACGGGACTAGCGGGTACCAAGAGACCCAGTACTTC
CASTNGTSGYQETQYF
>TRBD1|TRBJ1-4|TRBV7-2|once
TGTGCCAGCAGCCGACAGGGGGCAGCTGAAAAACTGTTTTTT
CASSRQGAAEKLFF
>TRBD2|TRBJ2-7|TRBV7-9|.
TGTGCCAGCAGCACACTAGCGGGAGGGGCCTACGAGCAGTACTTC
CASSTLAGGAYEQYF
>.|TRBJ2-7|TRBV5-1|.
TGCGCCAGCAGCCTGGGACTGTGGAGCTCCTACGAGCAGTACTTC
CASSLGLWSSYEQYF
>.|TRBJ1-1|TRBV5-5|.
TGTGCCAGCAGCTTTCCCCAGAACACTGAAGCTTTCTTT
CASSFPQNTEAFF
>.|TRBJ2-7|TRBV4-3|.
TGCGCCAGCAGCCAAGAGGGGAGAGGCGGGGTGGAGGAGCAGTACTTC
CASSQEGRGGVEEQYF
>.|TRBJ2-1|TRBV19|.
TGTGCCAGTAGTTACTCCTACAATGAGCAGTTCTTC
CASSYSYNEQFF
>.|TRBJ2-5|TRBV4-1|.
TGCGCCAGCCGTTTTCGGCTAAACAGCCAAGAGACCCAGTACTTC
CASRFRLNSQETQYF
>.|TRBJ2-7|TRBV19|.
TGTGCCAGTAGTGGGTTAGGGGAGGACGAGCAGTACTTC
CASSGLGEDEQYF
>.|TRBJ2-5|TRBV5-1|.
TGCGCCAGCAGCTTGGGGCTAGCGGAGACCCAGTACTTC
CASSLGLAETQYF
>TRBD1|TRBJ1-2|TRBV28|.
TGTGCCAGCAGTTCCTGGGACAGCTATGGCTACACCTTC
CASSSWDSYGYTF
>.|TRBJ1-2|TRBV11-2|.
TGTGCCAGCAGTGAAGGGGGAGTTTATGGCTACACCTTC
CASSEGGVYGYTF
>.|TRBJ1-6|TRBV2|.
TGTGCCAGCAGTGAAGGTCCGGGGTCACCCCTCCACTTT
CASSEGPGSPLHF
>.|TRBJ2-4|TRBV10-3|few
TGTGCCATCAGTGAGTCCCGACAGACCCTGGCCAAAAACATTCAGTACTTC
CAISESRQTLAKNIQYF
>TRBD2|TRBJ2-1|TRBV7-2|.
TGTGCCAGCAGCCAACTAGCGGGAGGGAAATACAATGAGCAGTTCTTC
CASSQLAGGKYNEQFF
>.|TRBJ2-7|TRBV7-2|.
TGTGCCAGCAGCCCCGGGGGCGGGAGTGGTTACGAGCAGTACTTC
CASSPGGGSGYEQYF
>TRBD2|TRBJ2-5|TRBV9|.
TGTGCCAGCAGCGCGCCGGGACTAGCGGAAGAGACCCAGTACTTC
CASSAPGLAEETQYF
>.|TRBJ1-2|TRBV28|once
TGTGCCAGCAGTTCGGGGGGCGAGTATGGCTACACCTTC
CASSSGGEYGYTF
>.|TRBJ2-1|TRBV4-3|once
TGCGCCAGCAGCCAAGATTCGGGGGGCGGGAGTGAGCAGTTCTTC
CASSQDSGGGSEQFF
>TRBD2|TRBJ2-5|TRBV10-3|.
TGTGCCATCAGTGAGGCGGGAGAGGAGACCCAGTACTTC
CAISEAGEETQYF
>TRBD2|TRBJ2-7|TRBV28|.
TGTGCCAGCAGCCCCAGGACTAGCGCGCTCTACGAGCAGTACTTC
CASSPRTSALYEQYF
>TRBD2|TRBJ2-2|TRBV4-2|.
TGTGCCAGCAGCCAGGACCTAGCGGGGGCCAACACCGGGGAGCTGTTTTTT
CASSQDLAGANTGELFF
>.|TRBJ1-5|TRBV7-9|.
TGTGCCAGCAGCTTGAGCGGGTGGGGAGACAGCAATAGCAATCAGCCCCAGCATTTT
CASSLSGWGDSNSNQPQHF
>.|TRBJ2-1|TRBV10-3|.
TGTGCCATCAGTGAGTCGGGGGCCGACTACAATGAGCAGTTCTTC
CAISESGADYNEQFF
>TRBD1|TRBJ2-1|TRBV7-9|.
TGTGCCAGCAGCGCTCGACAGGGCTACAATGAGCAGTTCTTC
CASSARQGYNEQFF
>.|TRBJ2-7|TRBV7-3|.
TGTGCCAGCAGCTTAAGCTTGGGCGCCTACGAGCAGTACTTC
CASSLSLGAYEQYF
>.|TRBJ2-1|TRBV11-3|few
TGTGCCAGCAGCCGTAGCGGTAACTACAATGAGCAGTTCTTC
CASSRSGNYNEQFF
>TRBD2|TRBJ2-1|TRBV11-3|once
TGTGCCAGCAGCTTAGGGGTCGGGGGGGGCAATGAGCAGTTCTTC
CASSLGVGGGNEQFF
>.|TRBJ1-6|TRBV9|.
TGTGCCAGCAGCGTAGTGCCCGAGGATTCACCCCTCCACTTT
CASSVVPEDSPLHF